This TCR beta chain was captured by sequencing in a study of Ad26.COV2.S vaccination and SARS-CoV-2 variants. Study-level findings and limits: Considerable breadth of spike-specific CD8+ and CD4+ T cell responses has reportedly been documented following vaccination. Breadth of non-spike TCRs did not differ between vaccinees and placebo recipients.

On this clone: Antigen: not known.

The treatment was: some 19 received Ad26.COV2.S at low or high dose, single or two shots; several received placebo; per-sample allocation not given. Material that was analyzed had been drawn on day 63 after the first vaccine or placebo injection. The repertoire was sequenced with immunoSEQ multiplex PCR; TCRdb's copy has only in-frame clones and lacks some. The data show around 350,000 clones, with roughly 84% seen just once and around 3.3% held by the top ten. The sequence derives from a person between 18 and 59 years old who received the Ad26.COV2.S COVID-19 vaccine or a placebo. Material: peripheral blood, obtained in a trial of Ad26.COV2.S vaccine versus placebo.

CDR3 region: CASSEVAADSYEQYF. The DNA for the CDR3 is TGTGCCAGCAGTGAGGTAGCGGCGGACTCCTACGAGCAGTACTTC. The rearrangement uses TRBV2 and TRBJ2-7; TRBD2 might be the D (6 bases). CDR1 is SNHLY and CDR2 is FYNNEI in the germline V gene. There are 15 residues in the CDR3. V shed 3 bases and J shed 0 bases, with 12 bases lying between them. The variable domain in full, completed from reference TRBV2 and TRBJ2-7, reads EPEVTQTPSHQVTQMGQEVILRCVPISNHLYFYWYRQILGQKVEFLVSFYNNEISEKSEIFDDQFSVERPDGSNFTLKIRSTKLEDSAMYFCASSEVAADSYEQYFGPGTRLTVT.